This T cell receptor beta chain was recovered during a study of blood T cell repertoires in COVID-19. Authors' data handling: Estimation of nucleated cell counts relied on the amplification of reference gene primers. Assay used: immunoSEQ multiplex PCR; TCRdb lists only in-frame clones, some missing. The DNA was the basis for D and trimming; V, J and clone size are from that table. The table records some 250,000 clones, roughly 79% of them present only once. Germline-derived CDR1 and CDR2 are MDHEN and SYDVKM. The CDR3 spans 17 residues. Trimming cost V 3 bases and J 0 bases, with 12 bases left between them. Patients from Seattle were sampled longitudinally, starting during active infection.

Sequencing was done on a sample of peripheral blood. This sequence was found in an elderly woman with COVID-19, enrolled during active disease. The J gene is TRBJ2-6, the V gene TRBV28, with D tentatively TRBD1 (6 bases). The CDR3 nucleotides are TGTGCCAGCAGTTTGGAACAGGGAGCCTCTGGGGCCAACGTCCTGACTTTC. Encoded protein: CASSLEQGASGANVLTF.